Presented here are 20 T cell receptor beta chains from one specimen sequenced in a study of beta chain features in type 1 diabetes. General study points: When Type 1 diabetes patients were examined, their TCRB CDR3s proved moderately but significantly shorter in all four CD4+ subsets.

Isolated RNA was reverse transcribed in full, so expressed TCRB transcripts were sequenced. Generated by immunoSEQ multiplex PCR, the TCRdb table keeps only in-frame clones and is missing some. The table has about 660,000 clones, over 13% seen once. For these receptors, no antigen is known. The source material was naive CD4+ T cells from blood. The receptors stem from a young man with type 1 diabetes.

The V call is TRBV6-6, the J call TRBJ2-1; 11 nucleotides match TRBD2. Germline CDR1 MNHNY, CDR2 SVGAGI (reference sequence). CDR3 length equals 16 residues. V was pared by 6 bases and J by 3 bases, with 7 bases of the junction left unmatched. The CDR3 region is CASSSTGTSGYNEQFF. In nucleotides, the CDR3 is TGTGCCAGCAGCAGCACCGGGACTAGCGGCTACAATGAGCAGTTCTTC.

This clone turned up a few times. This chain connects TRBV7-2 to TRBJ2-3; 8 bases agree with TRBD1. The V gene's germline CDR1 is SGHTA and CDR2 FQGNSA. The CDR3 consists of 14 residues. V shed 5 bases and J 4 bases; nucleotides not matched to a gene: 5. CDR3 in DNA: TGTGCCAGCAGCGCTGGACAGGGTGCAGATACGCAGTATTTT. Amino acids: CASSAGQGADTQYF.

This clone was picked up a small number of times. The CDR3 nucleotides read TGTGCCATCAGCATACAGGGGGTCTCTGAAGCTTTCTTT. Translated, it gives CAISIQGVSEAFF. The chain combines TRBV10-3 with TRBJ1-1; 8 positions agree with TRBD1. CDR1 is ENHRY, CDR2 SYGVKD, per germline. This CDR3 spans 13 amino acids. Trimming removed 6 bases from V and 6 bases from J; junction bases left unmatched: 6.

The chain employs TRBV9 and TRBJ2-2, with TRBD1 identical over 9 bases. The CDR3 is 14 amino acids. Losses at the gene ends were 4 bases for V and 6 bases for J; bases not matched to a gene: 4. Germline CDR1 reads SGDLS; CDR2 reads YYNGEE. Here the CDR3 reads CASSPTGGSGELFF. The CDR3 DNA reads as TGTGCCAGCAGCCCTACAGGGGGCTCCGGGGAGCTGTTTTTT.

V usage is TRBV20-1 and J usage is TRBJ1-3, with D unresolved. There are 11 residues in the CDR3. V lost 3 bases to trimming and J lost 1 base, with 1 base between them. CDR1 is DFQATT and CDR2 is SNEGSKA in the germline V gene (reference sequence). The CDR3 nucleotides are TGCAGTGCTAGTTCTGGAAACACCATATATTTT. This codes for CSASSGNTIYF.

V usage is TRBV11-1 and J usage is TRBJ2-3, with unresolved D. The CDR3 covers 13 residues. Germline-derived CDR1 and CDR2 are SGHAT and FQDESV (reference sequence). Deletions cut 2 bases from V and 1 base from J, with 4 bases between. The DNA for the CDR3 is TGTGCCAGCAGCTTAAGTCGCACAGATACGCAGTATTTT. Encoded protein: CASSLSRTDTQYF.

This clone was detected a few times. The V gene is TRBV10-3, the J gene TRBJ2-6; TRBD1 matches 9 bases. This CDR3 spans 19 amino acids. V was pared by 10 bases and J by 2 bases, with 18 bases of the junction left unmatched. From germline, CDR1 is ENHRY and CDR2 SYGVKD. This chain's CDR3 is CATLPYRDRVSTGANVLTF. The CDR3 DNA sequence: TGTGCCACGTTACCTTATCGGGACAGGGTATCAACTGGGGCCAACGTCCTGACTTTC.

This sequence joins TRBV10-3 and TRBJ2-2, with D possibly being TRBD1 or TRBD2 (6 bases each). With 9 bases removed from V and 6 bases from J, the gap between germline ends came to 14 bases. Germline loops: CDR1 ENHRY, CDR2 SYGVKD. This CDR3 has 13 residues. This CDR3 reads CAIARGPSGELFF. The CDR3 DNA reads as TGTGCCATTGCCCGGGGGCCCTCCGGGGAGCTGTTTTTT.

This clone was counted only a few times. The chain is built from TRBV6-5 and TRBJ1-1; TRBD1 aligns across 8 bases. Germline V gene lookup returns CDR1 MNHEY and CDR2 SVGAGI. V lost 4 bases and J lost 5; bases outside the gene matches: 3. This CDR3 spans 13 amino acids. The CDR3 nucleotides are TGTGCCAGCAGTTCATACAGGGGGACTGAAGCTTTCTTT. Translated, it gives CASSSYRGTEAFF.

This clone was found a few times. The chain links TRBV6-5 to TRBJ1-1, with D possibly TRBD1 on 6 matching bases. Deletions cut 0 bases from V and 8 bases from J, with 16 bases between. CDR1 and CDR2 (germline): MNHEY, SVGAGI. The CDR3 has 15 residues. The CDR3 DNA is TGTGCCAGCAGTTACTCGACTCAGCGAAGGGGGGAAGCTTTCTTT. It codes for CASSYSTQRRGEAFF.

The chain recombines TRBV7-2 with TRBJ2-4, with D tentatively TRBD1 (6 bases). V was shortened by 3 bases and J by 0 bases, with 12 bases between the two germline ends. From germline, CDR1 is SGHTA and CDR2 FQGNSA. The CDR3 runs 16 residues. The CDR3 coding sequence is TGTGCCAGCAGCTTCGGACAGACACTAGCCAAAAACATTCAGTACTTC. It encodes CASSFGQTLAKNIQYF. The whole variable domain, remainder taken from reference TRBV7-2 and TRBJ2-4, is GAGVSQSPSNKVTEKGKDVELRCDPISGHTALYWYRQSLGQGLEFLIYFQGNSAPDKSGLPSDRFSAERTGGSVSTLTIQRTQQEDSAVYLCASSFGQTLAKNIQYFGAGTRLSVL.

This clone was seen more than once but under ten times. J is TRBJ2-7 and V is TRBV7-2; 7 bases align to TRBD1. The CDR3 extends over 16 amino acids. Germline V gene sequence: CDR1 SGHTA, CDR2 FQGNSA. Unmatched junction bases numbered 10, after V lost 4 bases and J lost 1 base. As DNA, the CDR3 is TGTGCCAGCAGCTCCATTAGTTGGGACAGTTCCTACGAGCAGTACTTC. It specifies CASSSISWDSSYEQYF. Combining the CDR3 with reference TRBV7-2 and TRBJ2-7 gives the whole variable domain GAGVSQSPSNKVTEKGKDVELRCDPISGHTALYWYRQSLGQGLEFLIYFQGNSAPDKSGLPSDRFSAERTGGSVSTLTIQRTQQEDSAVYLCASSSISWDSSYEQYFGPGTRLTVT.

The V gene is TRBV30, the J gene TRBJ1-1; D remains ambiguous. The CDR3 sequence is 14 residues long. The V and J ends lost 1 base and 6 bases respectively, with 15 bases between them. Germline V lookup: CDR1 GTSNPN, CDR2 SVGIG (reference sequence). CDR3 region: CAWSGAPVIPEAFF. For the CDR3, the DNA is TGTGCCTGGAGTGGGGCCCCGGTGATCCCTGAAGCTTTCTTT.

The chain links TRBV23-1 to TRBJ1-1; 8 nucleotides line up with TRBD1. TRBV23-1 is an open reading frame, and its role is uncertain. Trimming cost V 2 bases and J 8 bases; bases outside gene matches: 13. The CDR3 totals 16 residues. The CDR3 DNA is TGCGCCAGCAGTCAAATTGCCGGGACAGGCCGCACCGAAGCTTTCTTT. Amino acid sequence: CASSQIAGTGRTEAFF.

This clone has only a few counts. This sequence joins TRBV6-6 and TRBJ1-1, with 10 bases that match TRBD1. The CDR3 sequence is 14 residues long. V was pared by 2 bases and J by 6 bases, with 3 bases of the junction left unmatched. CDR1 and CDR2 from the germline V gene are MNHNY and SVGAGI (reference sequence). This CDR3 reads CASSYHGQGAEAFF. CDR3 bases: TGTGCCAGCAGTTACCACGGACAGGGGGCTGAAGCTTTCTTT.

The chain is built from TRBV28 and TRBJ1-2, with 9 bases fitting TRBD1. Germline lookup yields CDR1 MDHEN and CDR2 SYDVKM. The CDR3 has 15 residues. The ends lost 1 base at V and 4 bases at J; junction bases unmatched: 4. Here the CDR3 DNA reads TGTGCCAGCAGTTTATCCGACAGGGGGGGCTATGGCTACACCTTC. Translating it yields CASSLSDRGGYGYTF.

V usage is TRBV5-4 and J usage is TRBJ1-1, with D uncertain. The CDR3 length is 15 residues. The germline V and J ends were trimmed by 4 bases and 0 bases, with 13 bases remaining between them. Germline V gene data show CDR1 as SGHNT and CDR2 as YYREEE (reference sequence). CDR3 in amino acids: CASSLTTTMNTEAFF. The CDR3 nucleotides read TGTGCCAGCAGCCTAACGACAACAATGAACACTGAAGCTTTCTTT.

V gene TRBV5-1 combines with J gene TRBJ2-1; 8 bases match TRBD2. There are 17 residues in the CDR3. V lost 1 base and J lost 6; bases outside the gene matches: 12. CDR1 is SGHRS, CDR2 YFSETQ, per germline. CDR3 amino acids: CASSLKLGASGFNEQFF. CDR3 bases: TGCGCCAGCAGCTTGAAATTGGGGGCTAGCGGGTTCAATGAGCAGTTCTTC.

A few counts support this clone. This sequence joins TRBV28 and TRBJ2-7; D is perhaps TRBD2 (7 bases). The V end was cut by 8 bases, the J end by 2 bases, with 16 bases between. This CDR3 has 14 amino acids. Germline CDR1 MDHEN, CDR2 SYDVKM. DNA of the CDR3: TGTGCCAGCTATGGGAGGGACATTACCTACGAGCAGTACTTC. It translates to CASYGRDITYEQYF.

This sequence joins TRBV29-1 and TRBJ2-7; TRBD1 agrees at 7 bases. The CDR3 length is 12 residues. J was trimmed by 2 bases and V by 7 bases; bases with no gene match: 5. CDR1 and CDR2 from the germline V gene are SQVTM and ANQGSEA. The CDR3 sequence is CSARDRPYEQYF. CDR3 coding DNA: TGCAGCGCCCGGGACAGACCCTACGAGCAGTACTTC.